This T cell receptor beta chain was profiled in a study of cytotoxic CD8 clonotypes in ibrutinib-treated CLL. TCRdb keeps only in-frame clones here, not all; method: immunoSEQ multiplex PCR. The table records approximately 92,000 clones, more than 70% of them present only once. V lost 11 bases, J lost 3 bases, and 14 bases lay in between. Germline V gives CDR1 MNHNS, CDR2 SASEGT. CDR3 size: 12 residues. On this clone: As yet, its antigen is unknown.

Findings and caveats of the study: Clonality grew at ibrutinib response; at progression, it decreased back toward baseline.

The material sequenced was PBMCs, taken after 24 months of ibrutinib treatment. The clonotype was recovered from a human donor with chronic lymphocytic leukemia. The chain has TRBV6-1 and TRBJ2-7; TRBD2 might be the D (5 bases). The chain's CDR3 is CASSLGFYEQYF. CDR3 bases: TGTGCCTCTAGCTTAGGTTTCTACGAGCAGTACTTC.